The entry below gives a single T cell receptor (beta chain) sequence along with its context. The antigen is undetermined. This record belongs to a study of cytomegalovirus exposure and HLA in healthy donors. Study-wide findings and caveats: Analysis was performed later, and it showed HLA-associated TCR beta chains to be more clonally expanded than equally common others. Differences between HLA loci emerged in a later analysis of TCR association rates, with DRB1 most and HLA-C fewest.

A multiplex PCR was run with 60 Vbeta primers and 13 Jbeta primers. Using immunoSEQ multiplex PCR, the repertoire was profiled, and TCRdb retains in-frame clones only, with some absent. The data show 160,000 or so clones, roughly 72% seen once. V lost 1 base and J lost 8, with 6 bases in between. CDR1 is SGHTA, CDR2 FQGNSA, per germline. This CDR3 comprises 12 residues. Input material: PBMCs. The J gene is TRBJ2-1, the V gene TRBV7-2, with D possibly TRBD1 on 5 matching bases. This clonotype originated in a woman in her thirties or forties in good health and CMV-seronegative. The CDR3 sequence: CASSLVRDEQFF. The CDR3, as DNA: TGTGCCAGCAGCTTAGTCAGGGATGAGCAGTTCTTC. Drawing the rest from reference TRBV7-2 and TRBJ2-1, the complete variable domain is GAGVSQSPSNKVTEKGKDVELRCDPISGHTALYWYRQSLGQGLEFLIYFQGNSAPDKSGLPSDRFSAERTGGSVSTLTIQRTQQEDSAVYLCASSLVRDEQFFGPGTRLTVL.